These 10 T cell receptor beta chains were all obtained from the same sample, sequenced in a study of cytomegalovirus exposure and HLA in healthy donors. This PCR relied on a set of 60 Vbeta primers and 13 Jbeta primers. TCRdb's table, derived via immunoSEQ multiplex PCR, lists solely in-frame clones and lacks some. This table has fewer than 150,000 clones, approximately 85% appearing once. Sample: PBMCs. Receptors originate from a woman between 25 and 40 years old in good health and CMV-seropositive.

This sequence joins TRBV5-4 and TRBJ1-2; 8 bases match TRBD1. The germline V gene has CDR1 SGHNT and CDR2 YYREEE (reference sequence). CDR3 length: 16 residues. V shed 4 bases and J 6 bases; nucleotides not matched to a gene: 14. As DNA, the CDR3 is TGTGCCAGCAGCCAGGGTGCAGACAGGGGAGGAGATGGCTACACCTTC. It codes for CASSQGADRGGDGYTF.

The V and J genes are TRBV6-5 and TRBJ1-5; D might be TRBD1 (5 bases). The V gene lost 2 bases and the J gene lost 7 bases, with 12 bases spanning the gap. This CDR3 has 14 amino acids. Per the germline V gene, CDR1 is MNHEY and CDR2 is SVGAGI. CDR3 in amino acids: CASSYGGKGQPQHF. The CDR3 region has the DNA TGTGCCAGCAGTTACGGGGGGAAGGGGCAGCCCCAGCATTTT.

The V call is TRBV7-9, the J call TRBJ2-1; D is possibly TRBD1 (6 bases). V lost 8 bases, J lost 0 bases, and 14 bases lay in between. The germline V gene has CDR1 SEHNR and CDR2 FQNEAQ (reference sequence). The CDR3 loop spans 15 amino acids. CDR3 region: CASSGHTNSYNEQFF. The CDR3 DNA sequence: TGTGCCAGCTCGGGACACACTAACTCCTACAATGAGCAGTTCTTC.

The V gene is TRBV19, the J gene TRBJ1-1; 8 bases agree with TRBD1. Germline V CDR1 and CDR2: LNHDA, SQIVND (reference sequence). V trimming: 4 bases; J trimming: 3 bases; junction bases outside the gene matches: 7. The CDR3 runs 15 residues. CDR3 nucleotide sequence: TGTGCCAGTAGTAGCAGGGGGCTAGGGGACACTGAAGCTTTCTTT. Translation: CASSSRGLGDTEAFF.

This clone has a single count. The chain employs TRBV14 and TRBJ1-5, with 8 bases matching TRBD1. V lost 4 bases, J lost 7 bases, and 6 bases stayed unmatched. Per the germline V gene, CDR1 is SGHDN and CDR2 is FVKESK. CDR3 length: 14 residues. CDR3 loop: CASSPSAGGQPQHF. CDR3 in DNA: TGTGCCAGCAGCCCTTCGGCAGGGGGCCAGCCCCAGCATTTT.

The sample holds one count of this clone. The V call is TRBV30, the J call TRBJ1-1, with D perhaps matching TRBD1 (5 bases). The CDR3 totals 13 residues. Germline values: CDR1 GTSNPN, CDR2 SVGIG (reference sequence). The CDR3 DNA reads TGTGGGGGGGGGAGGGGCGCTTACACTGAAGCTTTCTTT. Residues: CGGGRGAYTEAFF.

This chain connects TRBV18 to TRBJ1-5; TRBD1 is a possible D gene (5 bases). CDR1 and CDR2 from the germline V gene are KGHSH and LQKENI. This CDR3 spans 13 amino acids. Trimming stripped 4 bases from V and 2 bases from J, with 6 bases between. In DNA form, the CDR3 reads TGTGCCAGCTCACAAGGGGGCAATCAGCCCCAGCATTTT. Translation gives CASSQGGNQPQHF.

CDR3 DNA sequence: TGTGCCAGCAGTTCCCCAGCCGGGACAGAGAACACTGAAGCTTTCTTT. Protein: CASSSPAGTENTEAFF. This sequence joins TRBV28 and TRBJ1-1; 7 bases are a match to TRBD1. This CDR3 is 16 amino acids long. Germline CDR1 is MDHEN and CDR2 is SYDVKM. Trimming at V came to 4 bases and at J to 1 base, leaving 9 bases not matched to a gene.

For the CDR3, the DNA is TGTGCCACCAGCAGGGGCTCCGGGGTCACAGATACGCAGTATTTT. This gives the protein CATSRGSGVTDTQYF. The J gene is TRBJ2-3, the V gene TRBV15; D perhaps matches TRBD2 (5 bases). V dropped 3 bases and J dropped 2 bases, with 12 bases sitting between them. Looked up from germline, CDR1 is LNHNV and CDR2 is YYDKDF (reference sequence). CDR3 length: 15 residues.

Written as DNA, the CDR3 is TGTGCCAGCAGCGAACCCGGGACTAGCAAGGATACGCAGTATTTT. Protein: CASSEPGTSKDTQYF. The V and J genes are TRBV5-5 and TRBJ2-3, with 9 bases identical to TRBD2. There are 15 residues in the CDR3. Germline assignment: CDR1 SGHKS and CDR2 YYEKEE (reference sequence). V dropped 4 bases and J dropped 6; count of bases not matched to a gene: 9.